This T cell receptor (beta chain) was recovered during a study of technical replicates of blood from a few donors. Produced via immunoSEQ multiplex PCR; TCRdb's table is partial and in-frame only. The sample holds some 87,000 clones, 90% to 95% seen once. Germline lookup yields CDR1 SGHNT and CDR2 YYREEE (reference sequence). The V end lost 2 bases, the J end lost 3 bases, and 7 bases lay between the germline ends. This CDR3 contains 13 residues. The chain combines TRBV5-4 with TRBJ2-3, with D possibly being TRBD2 (6 bases). This sequence was found in a human donor in good health. The sample taken for sequencing was T cells isolated from PBMCs. The CDR3 loop is CASSFSGTDTQYF. CDR3 nucleotide sequence: TGTGCCAGCAGCTTCAGCGGGACAGATACGCAGTATTTT.